This T cell receptor beta chain was observed in a study of tumor-infiltrating lymphocytes in localized non-small cell lung cancer. Whole-study findings and limits: No T-cell fraction difference was seen between IM1 and IM2 tumors.

A note on this clone: As yet, its antigen is unknown.

The CDR3 is 15 amino acids. The ends were cut back, 3 bases at V and 2 bases at J, with 11 bases in the middle. CDR1 and CDR2 from the germline V gene are SNHLY and FYNNEI. Clones were read by immunoSEQ multiplex PCR, and TCRdb kept only the in-frame ones, dropping some. The sample records approximately 6,700 clones, 74% being singletons. The material sequenced was uninvolved lung tissue not adjacent to the tumor. The chain uses TRBV2 and TRBJ1-5, with a possible D match to TRBD1 (6 bases). The sequence was collected from a human donor with non-small cell lung cancer. The CDR3 coding sequence is TGTGCCAGCAGTGACAGGGGAGGGGGCAATCAGCCCCAGCATTTT. Translating it yields CASSDRGGGNQPQHF.